This TCR beta chain was recorded in a study of blood T cells in healthy people across ages. This CDR3 is 12 amino acids long. V dropped 3 bases and J dropped 5 bases, with 7 bases sitting between them. Germline lookup yields CDR1 MGHRA and CDR2 YSYEKL. Next came a second PCR, run for about 7 to 12 cycles, which used a sample-barcoded 5' primer along with a J-beta primer mix. Carrying 12 random nucleotides, a template-switch adaptor labeled each individual cDNA molecule. Each CDR3 protein gets one entry after TCRdb re-called the 5' RACE reads with MiXCR. The sample contains 1.4 million to 1.5 million distinct CDR3 sequences, 35% to 45% of which appear only once. A note on this clonotype: The target antigen is unknown.

Each donor supplied around 10 milliliters of peripheral blood. Findings and caveats of the study: As naive T cell percentage varied, TCR beta diversity correlated strongly with it. Older age coincided with a roughly linear decline in TCR beta diversity per million T cells.

This chain uses TRBV4-1 with TRBJ2-5; the D is unclear. The TCR was taken from a woman aged 18-29 years in good health. The sequencing input was blood. CDR3: CASSHPRETQYF. In DNA, the CDR3 is TGCGCCAGCAGCCATCCCCGCGAGACCCAGTACTTC.